This record covers a single TCR beta chain. In its sample, this clonotype was seen a few times. No antigen is known for it. There are no base qualities to consult, and no much larger clone falls within one base. These data originate in a study of blood T cells in healthy people across ages (dated by TCRdb to between 2015 and 2016). Regarding the complete study: In model experiments, template switching captured roughly one uniquely barcoded TCR beta cDNA molecule for every two T cells. Age-related changes in TCR beta repertoire diversity were measured in the study by deep sequencing normalized with unique cDNA molecular identifiers. The donors were split into four age groups: young (average 16 years), middle-aged (around 37), aged (more than 60) and long-lived (over 80). To avoid experimental bias, donors of different ages were randomly spread across the sequencing lanes. Two additional independent replicas of 1 million unique cDNA reads from the same blood draw were analyzed for two donors (one aged 18 to 30 and one aged 80 or older).

The approximately 39 donors, aged about 6 to 90 years, were systemically healthy Caucasian individuals from Russia. Each donor gave approximately 9.3 milliliters of peripheral blood, collected into EDTA-treated Vacutainer tubes. Ficoll-Paque density-gradient centrifugation was used to isolate PBMCs, with at least 7 million per sample. Trizol reagent was used to extract total RNA from PBMCs, with at least 5.5 micrograms per sample. The percentages of naive CD45RAhigh/CD27high T cells were determined by flow cytometry on a PBMC aliquot from every donor. The CDR3 goes from the cysteine to the phenylalanine over 13 residues. Just CDR3 DNA is preserved here, 39 bases in frame from base 1. CDR1 is given as MNHGY and CDR2 as SVAAGI, both from the germline V gene. Library generation was performed with 5' RACE. For sequencing, an Illumina HiSeq 2500 was employed. The second PCR ran for roughly 7 to 11 cycles and used a J-beta primer mix along with a sample-barcoded 5' primer. A unique molecular identifier was introduced onto each TCR beta cDNA molecule by a template-switch 5' adaptor carrying 12 random nucleotides. Each sample yielded at least 2.5 million CDR3-containing paired-end reads. The Mint cDNA synthesis kit, primed by a TRBC-specific oligonucleotide, was used to synthesize first-strand cDNA from all RNA. After uracil-DNA glycosylase treatment, a first 18-cycle PCR used universal primers M1SS and BC2_uni_R on all cDNA. From the authors' description of their analysis: For normalization, 1 million high-quality reads, each with a distinct molecular identifier, were randomly selected from each sample. Instead of being binned into consensus sequences, reads with shared molecular identifiers were discarded. CDR3 identification, clonotype clustering and error correction used MiTCR with a Q25 quality threshold and the strictest error-elimination algorithm. Lower-bound total TCR beta diversity was estimated with a nonparametric unseen species model using Euler transformation. TCRdb reprocessing: public reads trimmed at Q25 with fastp, clones called with MiXCR, in-frame beta chains kept. Every distinct CDR3 protein forms one entry, paired with its most common genes and DNA. These V and J calls rely on TCRdb rather than the paper's analysis. This sample lists 540,000 or so distinct CDR3 sequences; roughly 29% were detected once. The top ten constitute under 20% of the sample.

Points the paper makes about the study in general: Because donor CMV infection status was unknown, age-related changes in expanded clonotypes were potentially confounded. There was a strong correlation between observed TCR beta diversity and the percentage of naive T cells measured by flow cytometry. Compared with the aged group, the long-lived group had more naive CD4+ T cells, fewer expanded clones and increased TCR diversity, suggesting age selection. Conclusive comparison of naive and antigen-experienced compartments was prevented by the profiling of bulk unsorted PBMCs. Observed TCR beta diversity per million T cells fell roughly linearly with age, and a significant reduction was already apparent by age about 36. Estimates of total diversity based on one million sequenced T cells were considered lower bounds and underestimates.

The specimen was blood. The sequence is built from TRBV6-9 and TRBJ2-5, with the D gene not confidently named. TRBJ2-7 matches the DNA end more closely, so the J call is doubtful. The clonotype was recovered from a woman in her seventies in good health. In nucleotide form, the sequence is TGTGCCAGCAGTTATGACTGGGGTGGCGAGCAGTACTTC. Its coded protein is CASSYDWGGEQYF.